The T cell receptor (beta chain) described here comes from a study of follicular helper T cells after annual influenza vaccination. Across the study: After each seasonal flu vaccination, blood came on days 0, 7 and 28.

Libraries were prepared by immunoSEQ multiplex PCR; TCRdb keeps only in-frame clonotypes and omits some of them. The repertoire holds over 10,000 clones, with 60% to 80% as singletons. The study's findings and limits: Recurrent ICOS+CD38+ cTfh clonotypes included tetramer and AIM influenza-specific ones.

Remarks on this clone: Its antigen is unknown.

Germline V CDR1 and CDR2: SGHAT, FQNNGV. The CDR3 contains 16 residues. V trimming: 1 base; J trimming: 2 bases; junction bases outside the gene matches: 7. Time point noted: 2015-2016 season, pre-vaccination. Subjects lived in the community and lacked influenza vaccine within the prior 6 months. Per time point, roughly 40-100 mL of blood was sampled. This TCR derives from an adult who received the influenza vaccine. The sample in question was CXCR5+ CD38- circulating T follicular helper cells from blood, obtained on the day of influenza vaccination. The subset: circulating Tfh, non-naive CD4+CXCR5+PD-1+ (ICOS+CD38+ or ICOS-CD38-). The chain combines TRBV11-2 with TRBJ2-5; 7 bases fit TRBD1. The CDR3 spells CASSLAGQTSQETQYF. DNA of the CDR3: TGTGCCAGCAGCTTAGCGGGACAGACATCTCAAGAGACCCAGTACTTC.